One sample yielded the 24 T cell receptor beta chains listed below, sequenced in a study of blood T cell repertoires in COVID-19. Profiling relied on immunoSEQ multiplex PCR, and the TCRdb table lists in-frame clones only, not all of them. In the table there are more than 150,000 clones, approximately 79% of which are singletons. The sample consisted of peripheral blood. Receptor source: a woman in her sixties or seventies with acute or convalescent COVID-19.

The rearrangement links TRBV29-1 to TRBJ2-7, with D possibly being TRBD1 (5 bases). This CDR3 has 11 amino acids. Deletions cut 3 bases from V and 2 bases from J, with 5 bases between. Looked up from germline, CDR1 is SQVTM and CDR2 is ANQGSEA. Here the CDR3 reads CSVEDTYEQYF. CDR3 coding DNA: TGCAGCGTTGAGGACACCTACGAGCAGTACTTC.

For the CDR3, the DNA is TGTGCCAGTAGTATCGGACACGCCGGCTACACCTTC. It is translated as CASSIGHAGYTF. V and J are TRBV19 and TRBJ1-2, with D perhaps matching TRBD1 (5 bases). This CDR3 comprises 12 residues. V was trimmed by 3 bases and J by 8 bases, leaving 10 bases between them. CDR1 LNHDA and CDR2 SQIVND come from the germline V gene (reference sequence).

The J gene is TRBJ1-2, the V gene TRBV6-2 or TRBV6-3, with a possible D match to TRBD1 (6 bases). Germline CDR1 MNHEY, CDR2 SVGEGT. V was cut by 6 bases and J by 4 bases, with 18 bases left in between. This CDR3 has 15 amino acids. The CDR3: CASSTLRTGSYGYTF. In DNA, the CDR3 is TGTGCCAGCAGCACGCTTCGAACAGGGTCCTATGGCTACACCTTC.

V is TRBV18 and J is TRBJ2-3; 9 positions agree with TRBD2. CDR3 length: 16 residues. The germline V gene encodes CDR1 KGHSH and CDR2 LQKENI. J lost 7 bases, V lost 3 bases, and 11 bases had no gene match. Written as DNA, the CDR3 is TGTGCCAGCTCACCTTTCGTTAGCGGGAGCGCCAATACGCAGTATTTT. It yields the protein CASSPFVSGSANTQYF.

CDR3 sequence: CATPSKETVNSPLHF. In DNA form, the CDR3 reads TGTGCCACCCCCTCTAAGGAGACAGTAAATTCACCCCTCCACTTT. The gene calls are TRBV7-9 and TRBJ1-6; D is perhaps TRBD1 (5 bases). The CDR3 sequence is 15 residues long. Per the germline V gene, CDR1 is SEHNR and CDR2 is FQNEAQ (reference sequence). V gave up 10 bases and J gave up 7 bases, with 20 bases separating them.

The chain is built from TRBV30 and TRBJ2-7; the D gene is possibly TRBD1 (7 bases). Per germline, CDR1 GTSNPN and CDR2 SVGIG (reference sequence). This CDR3 contains 12 residues. Trimming removed 3 bases at V and 7 bases at J, with 13 bases between. In DNA, the CDR3 is TGTGCCTGGAGCACAGGGGCGGGAGAGCAGTACTTC. Amino acids: CAWSTGAGEQYF. The full variable domain, in which reference TRBV30 and TRBJ2-7 provide the parts outside the CDR3, is SQTIHQWPATLVQPVGSPLSLECTVEGTSNPNLYWYRQAAGRGLQLLFYSVGIGQISSEVPQNLSASRPQDRQFILSSKKLLLSDSGFYLCAWSTGAGEQYFGPGTRLTVT.

In its sample, this clone was seen many times. The chain couples TRBV19 to TRBJ1-5; 7 positions agree with TRBD1. V lost 1 base, J lost 9 bases, and 9 bases stayed unmatched. This CDR3 comprises 15 residues. Germline CDR1 LNHDA, CDR2 SQIVND (reference sequence). The CDR3 DNA is TGTGCCAGTAGTATAGCTGACAGGGTGTTCAGGCCCCAGCATTTT. It codes for CASSIADRVFRPQHF.

The rearrangement joins TRBV2 to TRBJ2-7, with 8 nucleotides matching TRBD2. The CDR3 is made up of 15 amino acids. The V gene's germline CDR1 is SNHLY and CDR2 FYNNEI. The ends lost 3 bases at V and 4 bases at J; junction bases unmatched: 8. The CDR3 spells CASSEFGRAAYEQYF. The CDR3 bases are TGTGCCAGCAGTGAGTTCGGGAGGGCCGCATACGAGCAGTACTTC.

The chain employs TRBV7-2 and TRBJ2-5; TRBD1 might be the D (6 bases). V lost 1 base and J lost 5, with 17 bases in between. From germline, CDR1 is SGHTA and CDR2 FQGNSA. The CDR3 length is 16 residues. The CDR3 region is CASSLESGRQAETQYF. In DNA form, the CDR3 reads TGTGCCAGCAGCTTAGAGAGTGGGCGACAGGCGGAGACCCAGTACTTC.

The chain carries TRBV9 and TRBJ1-6; D is unresolved. CDR1 and CDR2 (germline): SGDLS, YYNGEE. V was shortened by 4 bases and J by 7 bases, with 15 bases between the two germline ends. The CDR3 extends over 15 amino acids. For the CDR3, the DNA is TGTGCCAGCAGCCCCACGGTTGCCGCAAATTCACCCCTCCACTTT. It translates to CASSPTVAANSPLHF.

The genes are TRBV7-9 and TRBJ1-4, with 7 nucleotides matching TRBD1. The germline gives CDR1 SEHNR, CDR2 FQNEAQ (reference sequence). This CDR3 comprises 17 residues. V was pared by 1 base and J by 8 bases, with 13 bases of the junction left unmatched. For the CDR3, the DNA is TGTGCCAGCAGCTTAGAGGTCGACAGGGAGTGGTCCGAAAAACTGTTTTTT. It is translated as CASSLEVDREWSEKLFF.

For the CDR3, the DNA is TGCAGCGTTGAACCCAGGACGGGGGGAGGCTATGCTGGAAACACCATATATTTT. It encodes CSVEPRTGGGYAGNTIYF. The rearrangement joins TRBV29-1 to TRBJ1-3, with D perhaps TRBD1 (5 bases). The V and J ends lost 2 bases and 2 bases respectively, with 22 bases between them. This CDR3 region has 18 residues. Germline-derived CDR1 and CDR2 are SQVTM and ANQGSEA.

The V and J genes are TRBV5-6 and TRBJ1-5; 10 nucleotides line up with TRBD1. Trimming took 2 bases from V and 3 from J; bases not matched to a gene: 14. CDR1 SGHDT and CDR2 YYEEEE come from the germline V gene. CDR3 length: 19 amino acids. CDR3 DNA: TGTGCCAGCAGCTTAAACCGGGACAGGGGCCTAAGCAACAATCAGCCCCAGCATTTT. Translating gives CASSLNRDRGLSNNQPQHF.

The V and J genes are TRBV3-1 (or the pseudogene TRBV3-2) and TRBJ2-3; a possible D gene is TRBD1 (8 bases). The V gene's germline CDR1 is LGHDT and CDR2 YNNKEL (reference sequence). The CDR3 loop spans 14 amino acids. Trimming stripped 5 bases from V and 3 bases from J, with 12 bases between. This CDR3 reads CASSDRGGTDTQYF. The CDR3 bases are TGTGCCAGCAGCGACAGGGGAGGGACAGATACGCAGTATTTT.

This chain links TRBV18 with TRBJ2-1; no definite D call. This CDR3 has 14 residues. Germline CDR1 and CDR2: KGHSH and LQKENI. V dropped 1 base and J dropped 6 bases, with 10 bases sitting between them. CDR3: CASSPQESGNEQFF. The CDR3 bases are TGTGCCAGCTCACCACAGGAGTCCGGCAATGAGCAGTTCTTC.

The chain combines TRBV5-1 with TRBJ2-1, with D possibly matching TRBD1 (5 bases). Germline lookup yields CDR1 SGHRS and CDR2 YFSETQ. V was trimmed by 1 base and J by 3 bases, leaving 11 bases between them. The CDR3 runs 15 residues. The CDR3 sequence: CASSLNAQGYNEQFF. CDR3 DNA: TGCGCCAGCAGCTTGAATGCTCAGGGCTACAATGAGCAGTTCTTC. Filled out from reference TRBV5-1 and TRBJ2-1, the complete variable domain reads KAGVTQTPRYLIKTRGQQVTLSCSPISGHRSVSWYQQTPGQGLQFLFEYFSETQRNKGNFPGRFSGRQFSNSRSEMNVSTLELGDSALYLCASSLNAQGYNEQFFGPGTRLTVL.

In regard to this clone: The junction shows a germline mismatch at one end, possibly a read error. The rearrangement uses TRBV7-2 and TRBJ2-7; 7 bases are shared with TRBD2. Germline values: CDR1 SGHTA, CDR2 FQGNSA. The length of the CDR3 is 13 residues. CDR3 bases: TGTGCCAGCAGCTTAGGAGTGTTGCGGGAGAGAATCTTC. Amino acids: CASSLGVLRERIF.

This chain connects TRBV24-1 to TRBJ1-2; D gene unclear. The V end lost 9 bases, the J end lost 6 bases, and 16 bases lay between the germline ends. This CDR3 has 13 residues. The V gene's germline CDR1 is KGHDR and CDR2 SFDVKD. The CDR3 DNA is TGTGCCACCGCGGGTGAAGTGGGTGATGGCTACACCTTC. The encoded protein is CATAGEVGDGYTF.

The CDR3 loop is CASSLARTGDTGELFF. In nucleotides, the CDR3 is TGCGCCAGCAGCTTGGCCCGGACAGGGGACACCGGGGAGCTGTTTTTT. The V gene is TRBV5-1, the J gene TRBJ2-2, with 9 bases that match TRBD1. The CDR3 is 16 residues long. CDR1 SGHRS and CDR2 YFSETQ come from the germline V gene. The trim removed 0 bases at V and 3 bases at J, leaving 3 bases unmatched. Full variable domain (rest looked up from reference TRBV5-1 and TRBJ2-2): KAGVTQTPRYLIKTRGQQVTLSCSPISGHRSVSWYQQTPGQGLQFLFEYFSETQRNKGNFPGRFSGRQFSNSRSEMNVSTLELGDSALYLCASSLARTGDTGELFFGEGSRLTVL.

With regard to this clone: The sample carries other DNA sequences with the same CDR3. The rearrangement links TRBV6-5 to TRBJ2-1; 7 bases fit TRBD1. V lost 0 bases and J lost 0; bases outside the gene matches: 2. Germline CDR1 is MNHEY and CDR2 is SVGAGI. This CDR3 contains 16 residues. This chain's CDR3 is CASSYSAGGSYNEQFF. The CDR3 DNA reads TGTGCCAGCAGTTACTCGGCAGGGGGCTCCTACAATGAGCAGTTCTTC.

The J gene is TRBJ1-1, the V gene TRBV5-5; D remains unclear. The CDR3 is 16 amino acids. CDR1 and CDR2 (germline): SGHKS, YYEKEE (reference sequence). V lost 4 bases to trimming and J lost 1 base, with 17 bases between them. The CDR3 nucleotides read TGTGCCAGCAGCCTGACGAATGTACGGGGGAACACTGAAGCTTTCTTT. Translating it yields CASSLTNVRGNTEAFF.

The chain uses TRBV7-9 and TRBJ2-3; 9 bases are a match to TRBD2. Germline V gene data show CDR1 as SEHNR and CDR2 as FQNEAQ (reference sequence). V shed 4 bases and J 1 base; nucleotides not matched to a gene: 6. The CDR3 consists of 16 residues. The CDR3 reads CASSSVREGGTDTQYF. CDR3 nucleotides: TGTGCCAGCAGCTCCGTGCGGGAGGGAGGCACAGATACGCAGTATTTT.

The J gene is TRBJ1-2, the V gene TRBV15; 7 bases line up with TRBD1. Germline CDR1 and CDR2: LNHNV and YYDKDF (reference sequence). The J segment lost 2 bases and the V segment lost 3 bases, leaving 3 bases of the junction unmatched. The CDR3 consists of 14 residues. This CDR3 reads CATSRGGQNYGYTF. CDR3 nucleotide sequence: TGTGCCACCAGCAGGGGGGGACAGAACTATGGCTACACCTTC.

V usage is TRBV21-1 and J usage is TRBJ2-1; TRBD1, the D gene given by the table, was not confirmed from the DNA. TRBV21-1 is marked as a pseudogene. The CDR3 runs to 16 residues. In DNA form, the CDR3 reads TGTGCCAGCAGCAGCGTCCGGGACAGGGAAGTCTATGAGCAGTTCTTC. Translated, it gives CASSSVRDREVYEQFF.